Shown below are 27 T cell receptor beta chains from a single sample sequenced in a study of CD8+ T cells in alopecia areata. Treatment here: oral pan-JAK inhibitor, 5-10 mg twice daily. In each case, RNA was isolated and then reverse transcribed into cDNA as the sequencing template. Sequenced by immunoSEQ multiplex PCR; TCRdb stores in-frame clones only, minus some. This table has around 190,000 clones, less than 65% appearing once. The sample in question was CD4+ T cells sorted from blood, obtained at week 24, from a patient treated with tofacitinib. The receptors originated from a human donor with alopecia areata.

V is TRBV27 and J is TRBJ1-4; 10 nucleotides agree with TRBD1. Losses at the gene ends were 7 bases for V and 6 bases for J; bases not matched to a gene: 8. The germline CDR1 and CDR2 sequences are MNHEY and SMNVEV (reference sequence). The CDR3 consists of 15 residues. The CDR3 DNA reads as TGTGCCAGCAATGGTACAGGGACAGGGGATGAAAAACTGTTTTTT. Amino acid sequence: CASNGTGTGDEKLFF.

In its sample, this clone was seen a few times. The rearrangement links TRBV5-1 to TRBJ2-3; TRBD1 matches at 7 bases. This CDR3 comprises 16 residues. The trim removed 0 bases at V and 5 bases at J, leaving 9 bases unmatched. CDR1 is SGHRS, CDR2 YFSETQ, per germline. As DNA, the CDR3 is TGCGCCAGCAGCTTGGAGGGGGCTAGAGTTGGAGATACGCAGTATTTT. Its translation is CASSLEGARVGDTQYF.

This sequence joins TRBV30 and TRBJ2-2; 8 positions match TRBD1. Germline V lookup: CDR1 GTSNPN, CDR2 SVGIG (reference sequence). The ends lost 0 bases at V and 5 bases at J; junction bases unmatched: 14. The CDR3 consists of 18 residues. CDR3 amino acids: CAWSVPTGGTFRTGELFF. CDR3 sequence (DNA): TGTGCCTGGAGTGTACCCACAGGGGGGACCTTTAGGACCGGGGAGCTGTTTTTT. Full variable domain (missing parts from reference TRBV30 and TRBJ2-2): SQTIHQWPATLVQPVGSPLSLECTVEGTSNPNLYWYRQAAGRGLQLLFYSVGIGQISSEVPQNLSASRPQDRQFILSSKKLLLSDSGFYLCAWSVPTGGTFRTGELFFGEGSRLTVL.

In its sample, this clone was seen once. At the DNA level, this CDR3 is encoded by other sequences in the same sample as well. V is TRBV29-1 and J is TRBJ1-2; D remains unclear. The CDR3 is 11 amino acids. V was shortened by 4 bases and J by 6 bases, with 9 bases between the two germline ends. The germline gives CDR1 SQVTM, CDR2 ANQGSEA. CDR3 DNA: TGCAGCGTTGTCGGGGATCATGGCTACACCTTC. Amino acids: CSVVGDHGYTF.

The chain recombines TRBV5-1 with TRBJ2-7, with 7 bases fitting TRBD1. Looked up from germline, CDR1 is SGHRS and CDR2 is YFSETQ. J lost 2 bases, V lost 5 bases, and 10 bases had no gene match. The CDR3 runs 15 residues. The CDR3 here is CASREQTGQAYEQYF. The CDR3 region has the DNA TGCGCCAGCAGAGAACAAACTGGACAGGCCTACGAGCAGTACTTC.

This clone came up many times. V and J are TRBV6-4 and TRBJ2-1; 11 bases align to TRBD2. V lost 4 bases and J lost 7; bases outside the gene matches: 3. Germline lookup yields CDR1 MRHNA and CDR2 SNTAGT. The CDR3 length is 14 residues. Here the CDR3 reads CASSGLAGSNEQFF. CDR3 bases: TGTGCCAGCAGTGGACTAGCGGGGTCTAATGAGCAGTTCTTC.

This clone appeared a single time. V usage is TRBV19 and J usage is TRBJ1-5; 7 bases map to TRBD1. The V segment lost 8 bases and the J segment 6 bases; nucleotides outside the gene matches: 10. Germline V gene data show CDR1 as LNHDA and CDR2 as SQIVND (reference sequence). The CDR3 length is 14 residues. CDR3 loop: CASSGQSLRQPQHF. For the CDR3, the DNA is TGTGCCAGTTCGGGACAGAGTCTCCGTCAGCCCCAGCATTTT.

The chain joins TRBV5-1 to TRBJ2-3; the match to TRBD2 covers 8 bases. This CDR3 spans 16 amino acids. V lost 0 bases and J lost 6; bases outside the gene matches: 9. Germline V gene data show CDR1 as SGHRS and CDR2 as YFSETQ. CDR3 residues: CASSLALGLVQDTQYF. The CDR3 DNA is TGCGCCAGCAGCTTGGCCCTGGGACTAGTTCAGGATACGCAGTATTTT.

The V gene is TRBV5-1, the J gene TRBJ1-4, with D perhaps TRBD1 (6 bases). The V end was cut by 0 bases, the J end by 3 bases, with 9 bases between. CDR1 and CDR2 from the germline V gene are SGHRS and YFSETQ. This CDR3 has 15 residues. The CDR3 sequence: CASSLGAGANEKLFF. DNA of the CDR3: TGCGCCAGCAGCTTGGGCGCAGGGGCTAATGAAAAACTGTTTTTT.

The V and J genes are TRBV30 and TRBJ1-1; a weak D match, TRBD1 (5 bases). Germline CDR1 and CDR2: GTSNPN and SVGIG (reference sequence). The CDR3 contains 12 residues. Trimming pared 4 bases from V and 6 bases from J, leaving 12 bases between. The DNA for the CDR3 is TGTGCCTGGATCCAGGGAAGGGCTGAAGCTTTCTTT. Translated, it gives CAWIQGRAEAFF.

The chain has TRBV7-9 and TRBJ1-1; no clear D. The V end was cut by 4 bases, the J end by 8 bases, with 11 bases between. In germline, CDR1 is SEHNR, CDR2 FQNEAQ (reference sequence). This CDR3 region has 12 residues. CDR3 sequence: CASSSRRAEAFF. The CDR3 bases are TGTGCCAGCAGCTCCCGCCGAGCAGAAGCTTTCTTT.

The chain has TRBV29-1 and TRBJ1-1, with TRBD1 matching over 9 bases. The CDR3 loop spans 14 amino acids. V dropped 2 bases and J dropped 5; count of bases not matched to a gene: 6. The germline V gene has CDR1 SQVTM and CDR2 ANQGSEA. CDR3 sequence (DNA): TGCAGCGTTGAATACAGGGGGCGGAGGACTGAAGCTTTCTTT. It specifies CSVEYRGRRTEAFF.

V and J are TRBV29-1 and TRBJ2-3, with D uncertain. CDR3 size: 12 residues. V dropped 6 bases and J dropped 4 bases, with 11 bases sitting between them. Looked up from germline, CDR1 is SQVTM and CDR2 is ANQGSEA. CDR3 DNA: TGCAGCGTCACGAGGCAAGCAGATACGCAGTATTTT. Translation gives CSVTRQADTQYF.

The gene calls are TRBV29-1 and TRBJ1-2; the D gene is possibly TRBD1 (6 bases). Germline V gives CDR1 SQVTM, CDR2 ANQGSEA. Trimming took off 7 bases at V and 14 bases at J, with 17 bases between the two ends. There are 10 residues in the CDR3. The CDR3 loop reads CSAETQGRTF. CDR3 nucleotides: TGCAGCGCCGAAACACAGGGTCGTACCTTC.

In DNA, the CDR3 is TGTGCCAGCAGCTCCTGGGGGGTTGAAAAACTGTTTTTT. Encoded protein: CASSSWGVEKLFF. This sequence joins TRBV5-4 and TRBJ1-4; D is possibly TRBD1 (5 bases). V was shortened by 3 bases and J by 7 bases, with 10 bases between the two germline ends. The CDR3 has 13 residues. Germline values: CDR1 SGHNT, CDR2 YYREEE (reference sequence). The full variable domain, with the rest looked up from reference TRBV5-4 and TRBJ1-4, is ETGVTQSPTHLIKTRGQQVTLRCSSQSGHNTVSWYQQALGQGPQFIFQYYREEENGRGNFPPRFSGLQFPNYSSELNVNALELDDSALYLCASSSWGVEKLFFGSGTQLSVL.

V usage is TRBV5-6 and J usage is TRBJ2-3; possible D gene TRBD2, 5 bases. Germline CDR1 and CDR2: SGHDT and YYEEEE. Trimming shortened V by 5 bases and J by 2 bases, and 9 bases separated the two germline ends. The CDR3 has 13 residues. CDR3 residues: CASRYGITDTQYF. In DNA, the CDR3 is TGTGCCAGCAGGTACGGGATCACAGATACGCAGTATTTT.

This chain uses TRBV15 with TRBJ1-2; D is unclear. V was shortened by 0 bases and J by 4 bases, with 9 bases between the two germline ends. The CDR3 is 14 amino acids. Germline CDR1 reads LNHNV; CDR2 reads YYDKDF (reference sequence). The CDR3 region has the DNA TGTGCCACCAGCAGAGATCGACTCCTCTATGGCTACACCTTC. Its translation is CATSRDRLLYGYTF.

This clone was counted only a few times. The chain couples TRBV2 to TRBJ2-6; D is possibly TRBD1 or TRBD2 (6 bases each). The CDR3 runs to 15 residues. V shed 10 bases and J shed 3 bases, with 16 bases lying between them. The germline V gene encodes CDR1 SNHLY and CDR2 FYNNEI. The CDR3 spells CATSGGGSGANVLTF. The CDR3 DNA is TGTGCCACCTCCGGGGGCGGCAGTGGGGCCAACGTCCTGACTTTC.

This clone was observed a few times. This chain joins TRBV5-1 and TRBJ2-5, with D perhaps given as TRBD1 or TRBD2 (5 bases each). V was cut by 4 bases and J by 5 bases, with 12 bases left in between. The CDR3 is 13 amino acids. Germline V gene lookup returns CDR1 SGHRS and CDR2 YFSETQ. In DNA form, the CDR3 reads TGCGCCAGCAGCCCGGGACCAGGGGAGACCCAGTACTTC. This translates into CASSPGPGETQYF.

The chain is built from TRBV5-6 and TRBJ1-1; possibly TRBD1 for D (6 bases). The CDR3 consists of 15 residues. The germline V gene encodes CDR1 SGHDT and CDR2 YYEEEE. V was cut by 2 bases and J by 3 bases, with 14 bases left in between. CDR3 residues: CASSFFGGADTEAFF. Written as DNA, the CDR3 is TGTGCCAGCAGCTTCTTTGGGGGGGCGGACACTGAAGCTTTCTTT.

This clone was picked up many times. The chain couples TRBV5-6 to TRBJ1-5, with 9 nucleotides matching TRBD1. Germline lookup yields CDR1 SGHDT and CDR2 YYEEEE. V lost 4 bases, J lost 4 bases, and 0 bases stayed unmatched. CDR3 length: 13 residues. CDR3 nucleotides: TGTGCCAGCAGCGGGACAGGGAATCAGCCCCAGCATTTT. Its translation is CASSGTGNQPQHF. Using reference TRBV5-6 and TRBJ1-5 for the parts outside the CDR3, the full variable domain is DAGVTQSPTHLIKTRGQQVTLRCSPKSGHDTVSWYQQALGQGPQFIFQYYEEEERQRGNFPDRFSGHQFPNYSSELNVNALLLGDSALYLCASSGTGNQPQHFGDGTRLSIL.

The gene calls are TRBV11-2 and TRBJ2-1; 7 nucleotides match TRBD2. V lost 1 base, J lost 6 bases, and 3 bases stayed unmatched. The CDR3 is 14 amino acids. Germline V gives CDR1 SGHAT, CDR2 FQNNGV. The CDR3 nucleotides read TGTGCCAGCAGCTTAGTTGGGGGGGGCAATGAGCAGTTCTTC. It yields the protein CASSLVGGGNEQFF. The complete variable domain, with remaining parts taken from reference TRBV11-2 and TRBJ2-1, reads EAGVAQSPRYKIIEKRQSVAFWCNPISGHATLYWYQQILGQGPKLLIQFQNNGVVDDSQLPKDRFSAERLKGVDSTLKIQPAKLEDSAVYLCASSLVGGGNEQFFGPGTRLTVL.

This clone has only a few counts. The chain employs TRBV29-1 and TRBJ2-3; 11 nucleotides line up with TRBD2. The germline CDR1 and CDR2 sequences are SQVTM and ANQGSEA. The CDR3 contains 18 residues. Losses at the gene ends were 4 bases for V and 5 bases for J; bases not matched to a gene: 17. This chain's CDR3 is CSVGGTSGPSRFGDTQYF. As DNA, the CDR3 is TGCAGCGTTGGGGGGACTAGCGGCCCCTCTCGCTTTGGAGATACGCAGTATTTT.

This chain connects TRBV10-3 to TRBJ1-1; D ambiguous. CDR3 length equals 14 residues. Germline CDR1 and CDR2: ENHRY and SYGVKD. Trimming cost V 2 bases and J 0 bases, with 7 bases left between them. CDR3: CAISEEVMNTEAFF. The CDR3 DNA follows: TGTGCCATCAGTGAGGAAGTCATGAACACTGAAGCTTTCTTT.

The chain recombines TRBV6-5 with TRBJ2-7; TRBD2 aligns across 9 bases. The CDR3 covers 14 residues. The V gene end was trimmed by 7 bases and the J gene end by 5 bases; junction bases not matched to a gene: 9. Germline V CDR1 and CDR2: MNHEY, SVGAGI. CDR3 protein: CASTWRGGRDEQYF. The CDR3 DNA follows: TGTGCCAGCACTTGGCGGGGGGGCCGGGACGAGCAGTACTTC.

V usage is TRBV19 and J usage is TRBJ2-5; the match to TRBD1 covers 8 bases. CDR1 and CDR2 (germline): LNHDA, SQIVND (reference sequence). This CDR3 contains 15 residues. The V and J ends lost 1 base and 4 bases, in that order; junction bases with no gene match: 5. The CDR3 sequence: CASSIVRGQVETQYF. The CDR3 DNA reads TGTGCCAGTAGTATAGTCCGGGGACAGGTAGAGACCCAGTACTTC. Looking up the rest from reference TRBV19 and TRBJ2-5 gives the full variable domain: DGGITQSPKYLFRKEGQNVTLSCEQNLNHDAMYWYRQDPGQGLRLIYYSQIVNDFQKGDIAEGYSVSREKKESFPLTVTSAQKNPTAFYLCASSIVRGQVETQYFGPGTRLLVL.

This clone occurred many times. This rearrangement joins TRBV30 to TRBJ2-3; 7 bases are shared with TRBD2. Germline assignment: CDR1 GTSNPN and CDR2 SVGIG (reference sequence). V shed 2 bases and J 3 bases; nucleotides not matched to a gene: 8. CDR3 size: 15 residues. The CDR3 nucleotides read TGTGCCTGGAGTTCCTTCGGCGGGGGTACAGATACGCAGTATTTT. Encoded protein: CAWSSFGGGTDTQYF.